The 26 T cell receptor beta chains reported below all come from one sample, sequenced in a study of T cells in tuberculosis. As to time point: new active TB diagnosis, blood taken before or within 7 days of starting treatment. The method was immunoSEQ multiplex PCR; TCRdb's version includes in-frame clones alone and lacks a portion of them. This sample carries around 40,000 clones, roughly 95% of them seen once, and the ten largest clones take about 4.5%. The specimen comprised PBMCs, sampled at tuberculosis diagnosis. The receptors stem from an adult with tuberculosis.

The genes are TRBV7-2 and TRBJ2-7, with 7 bases lining up with TRBD1. Trimming removed 3 bases from V and 3 bases from J; junction bases left unmatched: 8. The CDR3 sequence is 15 residues long. Germline values: CDR1 SGHTA, CDR2 FQGNSA. The CDR3 DNA is TGTGCCAGCAGCTTCTTCCAAGGGGGCGACTACGAGCAGTACTTC. The encoded protein is CASSFFQGGDYEQYF. Supplemented by reference TRBV7-2 and TRBJ2-7, the full variable domain reads GAGVSQSPSNKVTEKGKDVELRCDPISGHTALYWYRQSLGQGLEFLIYFQGNSAPDKSGLPSDRFSAERTGGSVSTLTIQRTQQEDSAVYLCASSFFQGGDYEQYFGPGTRLTVT.

The rearrangement links TRBV5-6 to TRBJ1-4; D call uncertain. From germline, CDR1 is SGHDT and CDR2 YYEEEE. The CDR3 totals 13 residues. V shed 0 bases and J shed 4 bases, with 4 bases lying between them. The CDR3: CASSLGSNEKLFF. CDR3 nucleotide sequence: TGTGCCAGCAGCTTGGGCAGTAATGAAAAACTGTTTTTT.

The gene calls are TRBV9 and TRBJ1-3; TRBD1 matches at 7 bases. Germline assignment: CDR1 SGDLS and CDR2 YYNGEE. Trimming cost V 3 bases and J 2 bases; bases outside gene matches: 2. CDR3 length equals 14 residues. The CDR3 DNA reads as TGTGCCAGCAGCGAGGGGACAGCTGGAAACACCATATATTTT. Translated, it gives CASSEGTAGNTIYF.

This clone appeared once. The chain couples TRBV6-6 to TRBJ2-7, with 12 nucleotides matching TRBD1. From germline, CDR1 is MNHNY and CDR2 SVGAGI (reference sequence). The junction had 7 bases not matched to a gene; V was cut back by 6 bases and J by 7 bases. The CDR3 covers 14 residues. The CDR3 bases are TGTGCCAGCAGGCCCGGGACAGGGGGCCTTGAGCAGTACTTC. It specifies CASRPGTGGLEQYF.

This chain uses TRBV10-2 with TRBJ1-1; possible D gene TRBD1, 5 bases. The CDR3 has 17 amino acids. V was cut by 0 bases and J by 4 bases, with 18 bases left in between. Germline V gives CDR1 WSHSY, CDR2 SAAADI. The CDR3 is CASSESFHQGSGTEAFF. The CDR3 nucleotides are TGCGCCAGCAGTGAGTCGTTTCATCAGGGATCAGGCACTGAAGCTTTCTTT.

The chain uses TRBV11-3 and TRBJ2-7; 8 bases align to TRBD2. J gave up 5 bases and V 6 bases, and 12 bases lay outside the gene matches. Germline loops: CDR1 SGHNT, CDR2 YENEEA. The CDR3 consists of 15 residues. The CDR3 here is CASRSTGGALDEQYF. The CDR3 bases are TGTGCCAGCAGGAGTACGGGGGGGGCCTTAGACGAGCAGTACTTC. Together with reference TRBV11-3 and TRBJ2-7, the CDR3 gives the full variable domain: EAGVVQSPRYKIIEKKQPVAFWCNPISGHNTLYWYLQNLGQGPELLIRYENEEAVDDSQLPKDRFSAERLKGVDSTLKIQPAELGDSAVYLCASRSTGGALDEQYFGPGTRLTVT.

This sequence joins TRBV4-1 and TRBJ2-1, with D maybe TRBD2 (7 bases). The germline V and J ends were trimmed by 1 base and 7 bases, with 23 bases remaining between them. This CDR3 contains 18 residues. Germline values: CDR1 MGHRA, CDR2 YSYEKL. CDR3 DNA sequence: TGCGCCAGCAGCCAAGGTTTGGGAGGGGGGCCCCAGGCAAATGAGCAGTTCTTC. Its protein product is CASSQGLGGGPQANEQFF.

The rearrangement uses TRBV11-2 and TRBJ1-2, with D possibly matching TRBD1 (6 bases). Germline lookup yields CDR1 SGHAT and CDR2 FQNNGV. Trimming took 5 bases from V and 5 from J, leaving 18 bases between them. The CDR3 has 15 amino acids. The CDR3 region is CASSPHLGAEYGYTF. The CDR3 DNA follows: TGTGCCAGCAGCCCGCATTTGGGGGCAGAATATGGCTACACCTTC.

The genes are TRBV28 and TRBJ1-2, with D possibly matching TRBD1 (6 bases). This CDR3 spans 14 amino acids. The V and J ends lost 6 bases and 4 bases respectively, with 15 bases between them. Germline V CDR1 and CDR2: MDHEN, SYDVKM. The CDR3 sequence is CASRRGDRSYGYTF. The CDR3 DNA sequence: TGTGCCAGCAGGCGCGGCGACAGGAGCTATGGCTACACCTTC.

V usage is TRBV30 and J usage is TRBJ1-5, with TRBD1 identical over 7 bases. This CDR3 has 15 amino acids. V lost 1 base and J lost 7; bases outside the gene matches: 10. The germline V gene has CDR1 GTSNPN and CDR2 SVGIG (reference sequence). In DNA, the CDR3 is TGTGCCTGGAGTGAACCACTAGACAGGGACCAGCCCCAGCATTTT. Its protein is CAWSEPLDRDQPQHF.

The chain recombines TRBV5-1 with TRBJ2-2; 11 bases are shared with TRBD1. The CDR3 covers 15 residues. V gave up 4 bases and J gave up 4 bases; unmatched junction bases: 3. Germline lookup yields CDR1 SGHRS and CDR2 YFSETQ. The CDR3, as DNA: TGCGCCAGCAGCCTGGGACAGGGGGGCACCGGGGAGCTGTTTTTT. Its translation: CASSLGQGGTGELFF.

The chain employs TRBV10-2 and TRBJ1-1; D ambiguous. Germline V gene sequence: CDR1 WSHSY, CDR2 SAAADI. Trimming left V 5 bases short and J 0 bases short, with 7 bases between. This CDR3 has 13 residues. CDR3 DNA sequence: TGCGCCAGCAGTAATTCAGTGAACACTGAAGCTTTCTTT. This sequence encodes CASSNSVNTEAFF.

V usage is TRBV7-6 and J usage is TRBJ2-3; tentative D call: TRBD1 (7 bases). V was clipped by 5 bases and J by 6 bases, with 21 bases between them. The CDR3 contains 16 residues. From germline, CDR1 is SGHVS and CDR2 FNYEAQ. The CDR3 region has the DNA TGTGCCAGCAGCCAGGGGCGGAGGGGGCTGACGGATACGCAGTATTTT. Translation: CASSQGRRGLTDTQYF.

As DNA, the CDR3 is TGTGCCAGCTCACCAACGGGTTACGGCTCTGGAAACACCATATATTTT. Amino acid sequence: CASSPTGYGSGNTIYF. This chain links TRBV18 with TRBJ1-3; unclear D gene. CDR3 length: 16 amino acids. Germline-derived CDR1 and CDR2 are KGHSH and LQKENI. With 2 bases removed from V and 0 bases from J, the gap between germline ends came to 11 bases.

This rearrangement joins TRBV7-2 to TRBJ2-2; 12 bases line up with TRBD2. CDR1 and CDR2 from the germline V gene are SGHTA and FQGNSA. CDR3 size: 17 residues. Trimming cost V 8 bases and J 6 bases; bases outside gene matches: 13. The CDR3 nucleotides read TGTGCCAGCGCGGGACTAGCGGGTTTGTGGGAGGCCGGGGAGCTGTTTTTT. Protein: CASAGLAGLWEAGELFF.

CDR3 region: CASSPHLGGYTF. DNA of the CDR3: TGTGCCAGCAGCCCACATTTGGGCGGCTACACCTTC. This chain joins TRBV11-2 and TRBJ1-2; no firm D call. This CDR3 has 12 residues. V was trimmed by 5 bases and J by 8 bases, leaving 12 bases between them. Germline CDR1 SGHAT, CDR2 FQNNGV.

This clone has only one observation. The chain recombines TRBV5-6 with TRBJ2-1, with TRBD2 identical over 7 bases. V shed 4 bases, J shed 4 bases, and the junction held 11 bases outside the gene matches. Germline values: CDR1 SGHDT, CDR2 YYEEEE. The CDR3 contains 16 residues. This CDR3 reads CASSPIAGGGYNEQFF. DNA of the CDR3: TGTGCCAGCAGCCCGATTGCTGGGGGGGGTTACAATGAGCAGTTCTTC.

This chain links TRBV7-6 with TRBJ1-1; 7 positions agree with TRBD1. Germline V gene lookup returns CDR1 SGHVS and CDR2 FNYEAQ. The CDR3 has 15 amino acids. V lost 1 base, J lost 5 bases, and 7 bases stayed unmatched. The CDR3 sequence is CASSLGRGLGTEAFF. The CDR3 coding sequence is TGTGCCAGCAGCTTAGGAAGGGGGCTAGGAACTGAAGCTTTCTTT. The full variable domain, in which reference TRBV7-6 and TRBJ1-1 provide the parts outside the CDR3, is GAGVSQSPRYKVTKRGQDVALRCDPISGHVSLYWYRQALGQGPEFLTYFNYEAQQDKSGLPNDRFSAERPEGSISTLTIQRTEQRDSAMYRCASSLGRGLGTEAFFGQGTRLTVV.

The CDR3 region has the DNA TGTGCCAGCAGCTTTGGGACAGGGGTGGGCGAGCAGTACTTC. It encodes CASSFGTGVGEQYF. The chain combines TRBV5-6 with TRBJ2-7; 10 nucleotides line up with TRBD1. The germline gives CDR1 SGHDT, CDR2 YYEEEE. CDR3 length equals 14 residues. V lost 2 bases and J lost 6; bases outside the gene matches: 5.

The chain uses TRBV6-5 and TRBJ2-3, with D possibly matching TRBD2 (7 bases). Germline values: CDR1 MNHEY, CDR2 SVGAGI. The length of the CDR3 is 12 residues. V dropped 7 bases and J dropped 6 bases, with 11 bases sitting between them. The CDR3, as DNA: TGTGCCAGCAAGGGGGGGGTTGATACGCAGTATTTT. It encodes CASKGGVDTQYF.

This clone was seen a single time. This chain uses TRBV6-1 with TRBJ1-2, with 7 nucleotides matching TRBD1. The CDR3 consists of 14 residues. With V trimmed by 7 bases and J by 4 bases, 9 bases remained unmatched. From germline, CDR1 is MNHNS and CDR2 SASEGT. CDR3 region: CASKGGSGPYGYTF. The CDR3 DNA follows: TGTGCCAGCAAAGGGGGCAGCGGACCCTATGGCTACACCTTC.

The V gene is TRBV5-1, the J gene TRBJ1-3; TRBD1 aligns across 7 bases. Looked up from germline, CDR1 is SGHRS and CDR2 is YFSETQ. CDR3 length: 14 residues. The V and J ends lost 7 bases and 4 bases, in that order; junction bases with no gene match: 8. The CDR3 coding sequence is TGCGCCAGCCGGGACCAGGGGGGAGGAAACACCATATATTTT. Its protein product is CASRDQGGGNTIYF.

The J gene is TRBJ1-2, the V gene TRBV5-1, with 8 bases lining up with TRBD1. CDR3 length equals 15 residues. The V gene end was trimmed by 4 bases and the J gene end by 3 bases; junction bases not matched to a gene: 8. CDR1 and CDR2 from the germline V gene are SGHRS and YFSETQ. CDR3 region: CASSLGQGWDYGYTF. CDR3 coding DNA: TGCGCCAGCAGCCTCGGACAGGGCTGGGACTATGGCTACACCTTC.

The V call is TRBV30, the J call TRBJ1-1; D is uncertain. This CDR3 contains 13 residues. V was pared by 3 bases and J by 4 bases, with 12 bases between. Per germline, CDR1 GTSNPN and CDR2 SVGIG (reference sequence). The CDR3 here is CAWRGGFGTEAFF. The CDR3 DNA reads TGTGCCTGGAGGGGAGGGTTTGGCACTGAAGCTTTCTTT.

The chain carries TRBV25-1 and TRBJ2-5, with TRBD2 matching over 8 bases. J lost 4 bases, V lost 7 bases, and 5 bases had no gene match. CDR1 and CDR2 (germline): MGHDK, SYGVNS. CDR3 length: 13 amino acids. This CDR3 is CASNSGGIETQYF. The CDR3 coding sequence is TGTGCCAGCAACAGCGGGGGAATAGAGACCCAGTACTTC.

The genes are TRBV18 and TRBJ2-5; D possibly corresponds to TRBD1 (6 bases). The length of the CDR3 is 14 residues. CDR1 and CDR2 (germline): KGHSH, LQKENI. The ends were cut back, 5 bases at V and 2 bases at J, with 12 bases in the middle. CDR3 bases: TGTGCCAGCTCAGAAACAGGGAATCAAGAGACCCAGTACTTC. This translates into CASSETGNQETQYF. The whole variable domain, remainder taken from reference TRBV18 and TRBJ2-5, is NAGVMQNPRHLVRRRGQEARLRCSPMKGHSHVYWYRQLPEEGLKFMVYLQKENIIDESGMPKERFSAEFPKEGPSILRIQQVVRGDSAAYFCASSETGNQETQYFGPGTRLLVL.